This record covers a single T cell receptor beta chain. The antigen is not known. The data derive from a study of T-cell reconstitution after alpha-beta-depleted transplantation in children. Study-level results: Some patients' high day-60 TCRbeta diversity was traced to surviving recipient T cells and thymic progenitors. When one year had passed after transplant, most T-cell counts and diversity came from newly produced T cells. It was reported that alpha-beta T cells came from several hundred expanded graft clones (about two months after transplant).

The TCRbeta library was prepared with unique molecular identifiers. MiXCR, run by TCRdb on the PCR reads, gives a single entry per CDR3 protein. The table shows 98,000 or so distinct CDR3 sequences, with 23% occurring only once. This specimen was PBMCs, taken before TCRalphabeta/CD19-depleted stem cell transplant. This TCR derives from a boy aged 2 to 10 with acute lymphoblastic leukemia, due to receive a stem cell transplant.

CDR3 nucleotide sequence: TGTGCCACCCGACTAGAAGGAGAGACCCAGTACTTC. Translated, it gives CATRLEGETQYF. J is TRBJ2-5 and V is TRBV10-3, with D perhaps matching TRBD2 (6 bases). The CDR3 contains 12 residues. V lost 10 bases and J 4 bases, leaving 13 bases between the germline ends. Germline V gene sequence: CDR1 ENHRY, CDR2 SYGVKD.